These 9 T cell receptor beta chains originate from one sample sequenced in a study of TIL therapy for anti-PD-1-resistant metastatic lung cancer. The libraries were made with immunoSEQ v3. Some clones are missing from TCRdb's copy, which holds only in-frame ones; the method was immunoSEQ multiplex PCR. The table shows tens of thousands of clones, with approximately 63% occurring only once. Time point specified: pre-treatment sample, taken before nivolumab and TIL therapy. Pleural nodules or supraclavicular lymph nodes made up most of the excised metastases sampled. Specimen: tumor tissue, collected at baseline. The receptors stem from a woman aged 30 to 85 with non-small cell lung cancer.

For the CDR3, the DNA is TGTGCCAGCAGCTTAAAACCGGGGACTAGCGGGAATTACAATGAGCAGTTCTTC. This codes for CASSLKPGTSGNYNEQFF. The chain uses TRBV7-8 and TRBJ2-1, with TRBD2 matching 13 bases. The CDR3 runs to 18 residues. V lost 2 bases, J lost 4 bases, and 8 bases stayed unmatched. Germline V CDR1 and CDR2: SGHVS, FQNEAQ.

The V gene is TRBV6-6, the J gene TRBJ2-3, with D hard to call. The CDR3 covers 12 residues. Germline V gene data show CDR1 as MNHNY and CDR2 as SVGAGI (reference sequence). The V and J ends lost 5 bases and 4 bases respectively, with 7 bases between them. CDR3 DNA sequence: TGTGCCAGCAGTCGGCGGTCAGATACGCAGTATTTT. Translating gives CASSRRSDTQYF.

The CDR3 coding sequence is TGTGCCTGCAGGACAGCGAACACCGGGGAGCTGTTTTTT. Translation: CACRTANTGELFF. The chain couples TRBV30 to TRBJ2-2; D is possibly TRBD1 (6 bases). Germline V lookup: CDR1 GTSNPN, CDR2 SVGIG (reference sequence). The CDR3 runs 13 residues. Deletions cut 6 bases from V and 0 bases from J, with 8 bases between.

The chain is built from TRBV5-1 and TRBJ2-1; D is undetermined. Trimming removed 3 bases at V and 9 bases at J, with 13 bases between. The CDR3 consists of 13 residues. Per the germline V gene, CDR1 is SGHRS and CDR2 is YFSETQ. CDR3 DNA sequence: TGCGCCAGCAGCTCCGGTCTTTACGGTGAGCAGTTCTTC. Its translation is CASSSGLYGEQFF.

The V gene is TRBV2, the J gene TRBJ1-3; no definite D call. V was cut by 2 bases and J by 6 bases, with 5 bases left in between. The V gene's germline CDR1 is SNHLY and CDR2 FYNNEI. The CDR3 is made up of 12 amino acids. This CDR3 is CASSEYTNTIYF. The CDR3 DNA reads TGTGCCAGCAGTGAATACACAAACACCATATATTTT. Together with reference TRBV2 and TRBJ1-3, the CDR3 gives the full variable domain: EPEVTQTPSHQVTQMGQEVILRCVPISNHLYFYWYRQILGQKVEFLVSFYNNEISEKSEIFDDQFSVERPDGSNFTLKIRSTKLEDSAMYFCASSEYTNTIYFGEGSWLTVV.

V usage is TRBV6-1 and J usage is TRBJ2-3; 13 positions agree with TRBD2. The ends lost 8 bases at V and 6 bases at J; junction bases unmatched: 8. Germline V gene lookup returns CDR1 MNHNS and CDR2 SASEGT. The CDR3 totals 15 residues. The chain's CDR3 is CASLTSGRAGDTQYF. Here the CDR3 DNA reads TGTGCCAGCTTAACTAGCGGGAGGGCCGGGGATACGCAGTATTTT.

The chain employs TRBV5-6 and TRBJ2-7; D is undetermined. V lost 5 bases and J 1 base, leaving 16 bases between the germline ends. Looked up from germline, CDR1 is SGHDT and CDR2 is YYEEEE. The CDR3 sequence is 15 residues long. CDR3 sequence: CASRLRTLGSYEQYF. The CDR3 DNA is TGTGCCAGCAGGTTACGGACCCTGGGGTCCTACGAGCAGTACTTC.

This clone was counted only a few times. CDR3 residues: CASSLGASADTQYF. The CDR3 DNA reads as TGTGCCAGCAGCTTGGGGGCTAGTGCAGATACGCAGTATTTT. The V call is TRBV7-6, the J call TRBJ2-3; D might be TRBD1 (6 bases). Germline V gene data show CDR1 as SGHVS and CDR2 as FNYEAQ. This CDR3 has 14 residues. V lost 3 bases and J lost 4, with 11 bases in between.

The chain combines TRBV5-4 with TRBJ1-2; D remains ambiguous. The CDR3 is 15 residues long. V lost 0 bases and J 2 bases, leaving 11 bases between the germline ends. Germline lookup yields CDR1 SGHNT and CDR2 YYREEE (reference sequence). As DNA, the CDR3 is TGTGCCAGCAGCTTGGGGCCGGGAAACAACTATGGCTACACCTTC. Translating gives CASSLGPGNNYGYTF.